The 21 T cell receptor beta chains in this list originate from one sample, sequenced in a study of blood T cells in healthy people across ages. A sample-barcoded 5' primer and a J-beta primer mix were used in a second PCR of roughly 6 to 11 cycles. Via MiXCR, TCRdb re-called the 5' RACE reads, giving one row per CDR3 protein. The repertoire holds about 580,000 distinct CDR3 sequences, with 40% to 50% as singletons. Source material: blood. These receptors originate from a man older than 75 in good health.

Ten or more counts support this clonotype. The CDR3 DNA is TGTGCCACCAGCATTGAGGGACTTCGCACAGATACGCAGTATTTT. Translated: CATSIEGLRTDTQYF. The rearrangement joins TRBV15 to TRBJ2-3, with D possibly matching TRBD2 (6 bases). The V end lost 4 bases, the J end lost 1 base, and 12 bases lay between the germline ends. The CDR3 covers 15 residues. Per germline, CDR1 LNHNV and CDR2 YYDKDF (reference sequence).

The CDR3 loop is CASSQEVGRASNNEQFF. The CDR3 DNA is TGCGCCAGCAGCCAAGAAGTCGGGAGGGCCTCTAACAATGAGCAGTTCTTC. The chain couples TRBV4-3 to TRBJ2-1; 8 nucleotides match TRBD2. V dropped 0 bases and J dropped 5; count of bases not matched to a gene: 9. The CDR3 is 17 amino acids. Germline assignment: CDR1 LGHNA and CDR2 YSLEER.

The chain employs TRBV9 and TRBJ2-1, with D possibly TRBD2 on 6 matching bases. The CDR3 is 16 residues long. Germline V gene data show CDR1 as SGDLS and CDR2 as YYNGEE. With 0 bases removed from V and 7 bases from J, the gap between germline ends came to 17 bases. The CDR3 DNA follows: TGTGCCAGCAGCGTAGATGAGGCGGGAAGTGGGAATGAGCAGTTCTTC. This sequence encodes CASSVDEAGSGNEQFF. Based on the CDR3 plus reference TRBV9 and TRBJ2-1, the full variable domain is DSGVTQTPKHLITATGQRVTLRCSPRSGDLSVYWYQQSLDQGLQFLIQYYNGEERAKGNILERFSAQQFPDLHSELNLSSLELGDSALYFCASSVDEAGSGNEQFFGPGTRLTVL.

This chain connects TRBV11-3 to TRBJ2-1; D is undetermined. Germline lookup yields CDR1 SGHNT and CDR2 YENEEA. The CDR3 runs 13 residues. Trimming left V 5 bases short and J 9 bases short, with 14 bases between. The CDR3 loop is CASSPSLDFEQFF. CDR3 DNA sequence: TGTGCCAGCAGCCCATCCCTCGACTTTGAGCAGTTCTTC.

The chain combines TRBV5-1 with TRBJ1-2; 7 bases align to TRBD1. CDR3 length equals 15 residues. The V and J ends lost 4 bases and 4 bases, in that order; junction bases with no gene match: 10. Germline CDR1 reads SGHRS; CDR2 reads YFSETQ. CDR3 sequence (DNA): TGCGCCAGCAGCGTCGACAGGGAGGGTACCTATGGCTACACCTTC. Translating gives CASSVDREGTYGYTF.

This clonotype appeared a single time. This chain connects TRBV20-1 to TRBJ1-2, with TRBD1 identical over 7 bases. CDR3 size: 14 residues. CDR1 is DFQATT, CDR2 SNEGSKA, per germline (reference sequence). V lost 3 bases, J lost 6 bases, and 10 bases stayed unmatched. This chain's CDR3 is CSARVQGIEDGYTF. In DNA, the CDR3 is TGCAGTGCTAGGGTACAGGGGATTGAGGATGGCTACACCTTC.

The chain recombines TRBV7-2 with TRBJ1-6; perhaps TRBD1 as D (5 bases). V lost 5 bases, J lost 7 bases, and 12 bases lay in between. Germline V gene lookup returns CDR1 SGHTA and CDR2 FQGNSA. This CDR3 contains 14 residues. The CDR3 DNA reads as TGTGCCAGCAGCCCCTCCGGACAAAATTCACCCCTCCACTTT. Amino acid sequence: CASSPSGQNSPLHF.

The CDR3 nucleotides are TGTGCCAGCAGTGAAAGGGACAGGGGAGAGGAAAAACTGTTTTTT. As protein: CASSERDRGEEKLFF. This sequence joins TRBV28 and TRBJ1-4; TRBD1 aligns across 10 bases. Germline CDR1 reads MDHEN; CDR2 reads SYDVKM. With V trimmed by 5 bases and J by 8 bases, 8 bases remained unmatched. The CDR3 covers 15 residues.

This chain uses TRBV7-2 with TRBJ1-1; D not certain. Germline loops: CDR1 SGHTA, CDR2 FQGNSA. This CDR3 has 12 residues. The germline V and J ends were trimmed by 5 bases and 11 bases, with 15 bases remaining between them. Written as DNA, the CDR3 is TGTGCCAGCAGCCGCAGGACCCCTGCGGCTTTCTTT. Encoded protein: CASSRRTPAAFF.

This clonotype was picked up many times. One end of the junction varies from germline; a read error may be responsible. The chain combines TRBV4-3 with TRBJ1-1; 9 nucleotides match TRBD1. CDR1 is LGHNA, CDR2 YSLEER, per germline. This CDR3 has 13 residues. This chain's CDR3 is CASSRDRDTEAFF. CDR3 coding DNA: TGTGCCAGCAGCCGGGACAGGGACACTGAAGCTTTCTTT.

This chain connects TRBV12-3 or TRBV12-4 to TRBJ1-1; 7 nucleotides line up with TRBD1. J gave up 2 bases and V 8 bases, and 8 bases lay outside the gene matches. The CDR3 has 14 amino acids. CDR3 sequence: CASSKTGLNTEAFF. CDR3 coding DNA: TGTGCCAGCTCGAAGACAGGGTTAAACACTGAAGCTTTCTTT.

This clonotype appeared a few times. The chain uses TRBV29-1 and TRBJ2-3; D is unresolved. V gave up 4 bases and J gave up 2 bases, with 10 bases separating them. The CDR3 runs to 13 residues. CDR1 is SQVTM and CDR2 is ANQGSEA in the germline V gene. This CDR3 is CSVALLFTDTQYF. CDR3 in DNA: TGCAGCGTTGCCCTACTCTTCACAGATACGCAGTATTTT.

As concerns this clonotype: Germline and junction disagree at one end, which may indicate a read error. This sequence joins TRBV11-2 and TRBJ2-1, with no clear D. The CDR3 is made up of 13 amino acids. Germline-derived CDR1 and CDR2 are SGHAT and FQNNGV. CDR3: CASSPAPINAQFF. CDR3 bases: TGTGCCAGCAGCCCCGCGCCGATCAATGCGCAGTTCTTC.

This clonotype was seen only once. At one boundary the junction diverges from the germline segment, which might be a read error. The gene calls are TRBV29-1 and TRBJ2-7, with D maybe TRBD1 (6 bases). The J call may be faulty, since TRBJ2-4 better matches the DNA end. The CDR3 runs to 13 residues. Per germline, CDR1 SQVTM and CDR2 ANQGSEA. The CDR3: CSATTGRGDIQYF. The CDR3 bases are TGTAGCGCCACAACAGGGAGAGGTGACATTCAGTACTTC.

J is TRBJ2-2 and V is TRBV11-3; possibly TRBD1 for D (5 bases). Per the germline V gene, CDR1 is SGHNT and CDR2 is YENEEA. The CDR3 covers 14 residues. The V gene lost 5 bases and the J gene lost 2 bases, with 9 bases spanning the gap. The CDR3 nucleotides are TGTGCCAGCAGCCCGACAGTCAACACCGGGGAGCTGTTTTTT. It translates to CASSPTVNTGELFF.

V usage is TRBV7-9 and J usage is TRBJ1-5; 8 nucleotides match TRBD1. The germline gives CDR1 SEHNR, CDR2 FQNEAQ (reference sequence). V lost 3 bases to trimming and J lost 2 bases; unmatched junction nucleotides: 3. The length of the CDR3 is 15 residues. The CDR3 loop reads CASSFDRGGNQPQHF. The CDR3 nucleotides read TGTGCCAGCAGCTTCGACAGGGGTGGCAATCAGCCCCAGCATTTT.

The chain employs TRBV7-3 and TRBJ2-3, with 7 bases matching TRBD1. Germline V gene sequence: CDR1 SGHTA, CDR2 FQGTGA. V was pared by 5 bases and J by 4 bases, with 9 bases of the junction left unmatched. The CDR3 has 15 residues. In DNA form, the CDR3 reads TGTGCCAGCAGCCGAACTGGACAGGTAGCAGATACGCAGTATTTT. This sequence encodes CASSRTGQVADTQYF.

This chain's CDR3 is CASSSQWGSGNIQYF. The CDR3 DNA follows: TGTGCCAGCAGCTCACAATGGGGGTCGGGAAACATTCAGTACTTC. The J gene is TRBJ2-4, the V gene TRBV7-2; D is tentatively TRBD1 or TRBD2 (5 bases each). The CDR3 loop spans 15 amino acids. From germline, CDR1 is SGHTA and CDR2 FQGNSA. V lost 4 bases to trimming and J lost 6 bases, with 16 bases between them.

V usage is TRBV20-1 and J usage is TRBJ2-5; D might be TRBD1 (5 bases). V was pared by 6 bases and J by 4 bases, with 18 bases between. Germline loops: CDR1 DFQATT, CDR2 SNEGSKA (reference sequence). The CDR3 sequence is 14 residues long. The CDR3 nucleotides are TGCAGTGCCTTTAATCGACAGCTACCAGAGACCCAGTACTTC. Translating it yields CSAFNRQLPETQYF.

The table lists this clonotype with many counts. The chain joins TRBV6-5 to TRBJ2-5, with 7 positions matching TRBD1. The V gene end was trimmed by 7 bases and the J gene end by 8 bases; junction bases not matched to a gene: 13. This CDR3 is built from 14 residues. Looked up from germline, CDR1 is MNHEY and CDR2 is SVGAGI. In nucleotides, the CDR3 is TGTGCCAGCAAGCTAGGACAGGCTGACTTTACCCAGTACTTC. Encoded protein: CASKLGQADFTQYF.

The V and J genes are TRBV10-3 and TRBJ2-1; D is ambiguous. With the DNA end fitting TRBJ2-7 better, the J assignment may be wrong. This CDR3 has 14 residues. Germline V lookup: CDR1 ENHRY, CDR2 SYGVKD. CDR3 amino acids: CAISDTINYNEQYF. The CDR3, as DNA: TGTGCCATCAGTGACACAATAAATTACAATGAGCAGTACTTC.